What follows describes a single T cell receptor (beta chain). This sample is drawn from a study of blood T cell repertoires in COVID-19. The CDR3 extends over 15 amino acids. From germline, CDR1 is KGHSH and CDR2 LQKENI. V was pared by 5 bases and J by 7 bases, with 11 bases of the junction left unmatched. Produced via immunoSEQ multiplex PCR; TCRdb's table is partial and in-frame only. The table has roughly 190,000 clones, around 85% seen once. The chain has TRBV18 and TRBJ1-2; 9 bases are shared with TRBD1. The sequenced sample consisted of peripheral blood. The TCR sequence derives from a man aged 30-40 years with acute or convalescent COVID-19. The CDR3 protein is CASSTRSGTGFGYTF. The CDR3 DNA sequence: TGTGCCAGCTCAACACGGTCCGGGACAGGGTTTGGCTACACCTTC. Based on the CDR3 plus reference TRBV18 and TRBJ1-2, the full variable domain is NAGVMQNPRHLVRRRGQEARLRCSPMKGHSHVYWYRQLPEEGLKFMVYLQKENIIDESGMPKERFSAEFPKEGPSILRIQQVVRGDSAAYFCASSTRSGTGFGYTFGSGTRLTVV.